This T cell receptor (beta chain) was recovered during a study of shared clonotypes between healthy human individuals. Note on this clone: The antigen is unknown.

Selected positively for CCR7 and CD45RO-negative, naive CD8 cells excluded terminally differentiated effector memory CD45RA+ cells. Germline CDR1 reads MNHEY; CDR2 reads SMNVEV (reference sequence). The CDR3 runs to 15 residues. Trimming removed 6 bases from V and 7 bases from J, with 19 bases in between. The repertoire was sequenced with immunoSEQ multiplex PCR; TCRdb's copy has only in-frame clones and lacks some. The repertoire holds 560,000 or so clones, with 96% as singletons. Findings of the study overall: Naive subsets usually exceeded memory subsets in estimated richness. Clonotypes which were not shared had lower generation probabilities than clonotypes that all four donors shared.

V is TRBV27 and J is TRBJ1-5, with D tentatively TRBD1 (5 bases). The sequencing input was naive CD8+ T cells sorted from blood. The sequence was collected from a young woman in good health. CDR3 bases: TGTGCCAGCAGCCCTGCGGTGGGGCCCGTCCAGCCCCAGCATTTT. It translates to CASSPAVGPVQPQHF.